These T cell receptor beta chains were read from a single sample in a study of blood T cell repertoires in COVID-19. This table comes from immunoSEQ multiplex PCR, and its TCRdb copy is limited to in-frame clones, with some not included. The sample has around 290,000 clones, 89% seen once. The material sequenced was PBMCs or T cells enriched from blood (not recorded which). These TCRs come from a woman in her thirties or forties who had recovered from COVID-19. Each CDR3 is given with its conserved first and last residue. The order of the fields is CDR3 protein, CDR3 DNA, clone size, D gene, V gene, J gene. A D gene is named only where the DNA matches it firmly. Size is stated for part of the rows, as once, few or many counts, or as a class when the clone is expanded.

CDR3aa: CASSESGGRRTDTQYF; CDR3nt: TGTGCCAGCAGTGAATCAGGCGGGAGAAGGACAGATACGCAGTATTTT; abundance: few; d_gene: TRBD2; v_gene: TRBV2; j_gene: TRBJ2-3
CDR3aa: CASSSTGSYGYTF; CDR3nt: TGTGCCAGCAGCTCGACAGGGTCGTATGGCTACACCTTC; abundance: once; d_gene: TRBD1; v_gene: TRBV7-6; j_gene: TRBJ1-2
CDR3aa: CASTLGQANTGELFF; CDR3nt: TGCGCCAGCACATTGGGACAAGCGAACACCGGGGAGCTGTTTTTT; abundance: .; d_gene: .; v_gene: TRBV4-1; j_gene: TRBJ2-2
CDR3aa: CAWSAPVNEKLFF; CDR3nt: TGTGCCTGGAGTGCCCCAGTGAATGAAAAACTGTTTTTT; abundance: .; d_gene: .; v_gene: TRBV30; j_gene: TRBJ1-4
CDR3aa: CASSLGGALFYDYGYTF; CDR3nt: TGTGCCAGCAGTTTGGGGGGGGCGCTTTTTTATGACTATGGCTACACCTTC; abundance: .; d_gene: .; v_gene: TRBV7-2; j_gene: TRBJ1-2
CDR3aa: CSAQGHFYEQYF; CDR3nt: TGCAGCGCCCAAGGACATTTCTACGAGCAGTACTTC; abundance: once; d_gene: .; v_gene: TRBV29-1; j_gene: TRBJ2-7
CDR3aa: CASSATGNTEAFF; CDR3nt: TGTGCCAGCAGCGCAACCGGGAACACTGAAGCTTTCTTT; abundance: .; d_gene: .; v_gene: TRBV9; j_gene: TRBJ1-1
CDR3aa: CAWSSFSTGSHGYTF; CDR3nt: TGTGCCTGGAGTAGCTTTTCGACAGGGTCTCATGGCTACACCTTC; abundance: .; d_gene: TRBD1; v_gene: TRBV30; j_gene: TRBJ1-2
CDR3aa: CASSEALDRGPSGYGYTF; CDR3nt: TGTGCCAGCAGTGAAGCCCTAGACAGGGGGCCCAGTGGCTATGGCTACACCTTC; abundance: .; d_gene: TRBD1; v_gene: TRBV6-1; j_gene: TRBJ1-2
CDR3aa: CASSLWDDRGRGNQPQHF; CDR3nt: TGTGCCAGCAGTTTATGGGACGACAGGGGGAGAGGCAATCAGCCCCAGCATTTT; abundance: .; d_gene: TRBD1; v_gene: TRBV28; j_gene: TRBJ1-5
CDR3aa: CASSLGANQPQHF; CDR3nt: TGTGCCAGCAGCTTGGGAGCCAATCAGCCCCAGCATTTT; abundance: .; d_gene: .; v_gene: TRBV5-6; j_gene: TRBJ1-5
CDR3aa: CASTLPSSGGEETQYF; CDR3nt: TGTGCCAGCACCCTCCCTTCTTCAGGGGGCGAAGAGACCCAGTACTTC; abundance: .; d_gene: TRBD1; v_gene: TRBV2; j_gene: TRBJ2-5
CDR3aa: CASSLVRGTGNTIYF; CDR3nt: TGTGCCAGCAGCTTAGTCAGGGGGACTGGAAACACCATATATTTT; abundance: .; d_gene: TRBD1; v_gene: TRBV11-2; j_gene: TRBJ1-3
CDR3aa: CASSLVVNTEAFF; CDR3nt: TGTGCCAGCAGCTTAGTCGTGAACACTGAAGCTTTCTTT; abundance: .; d_gene: .; v_gene: TRBV11-2; j_gene: TRBJ1-1
CDR3aa: CASSDSQIQDTEAFF; CDR3nt: TGTGCCAGCAGTGACTCCCAGATTCAAGACACTGAAGCTTTCTTT; abundance: .; d_gene: .; v_gene: TRBV6-4; j_gene: TRBJ1-1
CDR3aa: CASSPRGTWRDSEAFF; CDR3nt: TGCGCCAGCAGCCCTCGGGGGACCTGGAGGGACTCTGAAGCTTTCTTT; abundance: .; d_gene: .; v_gene: TRBV5-1; j_gene: TRBJ1-1
CDR3aa: CASSLVGPPGTEAFF; CDR3nt: TGCGCCAGCAGCTTGGTTGGACCTCCGGGGACTGAAGCTTTCTTT; abundance: once; d_gene: .; v_gene: TRBV5-1; j_gene: TRBJ1-1
CDR3aa: CASSLGDERGNTIYF; CDR3nt: TGTGCCAGCAGCTTAGGAGATGAGAGAGGAAACACCATATATTTT; abundance: .; d_gene: .; v_gene: TRBV7-9; j_gene: TRBJ1-3
CDR3aa: CASSLNGGGAGNTIYF; CDR3nt: TGTGCCAGCAGCTTGAATGGCGGGGGCGCTGGAAACACCATATATTTT; abundance: .; d_gene: .; v_gene: TRBV5-4; j_gene: TRBJ1-3
CDR3aa: CASGEQDQPQHF; CDR3nt: TGTGCCAGCGGAGAACAAGATCAGCCCCAGCATTTT; abundance: .; d_gene: .; v_gene: TRBV6-5; j_gene: TRBJ1-5
CDR3aa: CASSQAGLTEAFF; CDR3nt: TGTGCCAGCAGCCAAGCAGGGCTAACTGAAGCTTTCTTT; abundance: .; d_gene: .; v_gene: TRBV3-1/TRBV3-2; j_gene: TRBJ1-1
CDR3aa: CASSTGTDYEQYF; CDR3nt: TGTGCCAGCAGTACAGGGACAGACTACGAGCAGTACTTC; abundance: many; d_gene: TRBD1; v_gene: TRBV2; j_gene: TRBJ2-7